The subject of this entry is one T cell receptor beta chain. This sample stems from a study of blood T cell repertoires in COVID-19. Study context: Samples of COVID-19 (acute and convalescent) were obtained from the United States, Italy and Spain. PBMCs, B-cell-depleted T cells, or T cells were the source of the cDNA or gDNA that made up the material.

Enrolment of Seattle patients took place during active infection, and they were followed longitudinally. Data came from immunoSEQ multiplex PCR; TCRdb stores just in-frame clones and leaves some out. The sample carries 50,000 to 65,000 clones, roughly 90% recorded once. The sequenced material came from peripheral blood. This TCR derives from a woman older than 75 with COVID-19, enrolled during active disease.

The CDR3 DNA follows: TGTGCCAGCAGCTCAGGGGGCCCGAACACTGAAGCTTTCTTT. It yields the protein CASSSGGPNTEAFF. This chain joins TRBV6-5 and TRBJ1-1, with 8 bases that match TRBD1. Germline V CDR1 and CDR2: MNHEY, SVGAGI. With V trimmed by 6 bases and J by 1 base, 4 bases remained unmatched. The CDR3 covers 14 residues.